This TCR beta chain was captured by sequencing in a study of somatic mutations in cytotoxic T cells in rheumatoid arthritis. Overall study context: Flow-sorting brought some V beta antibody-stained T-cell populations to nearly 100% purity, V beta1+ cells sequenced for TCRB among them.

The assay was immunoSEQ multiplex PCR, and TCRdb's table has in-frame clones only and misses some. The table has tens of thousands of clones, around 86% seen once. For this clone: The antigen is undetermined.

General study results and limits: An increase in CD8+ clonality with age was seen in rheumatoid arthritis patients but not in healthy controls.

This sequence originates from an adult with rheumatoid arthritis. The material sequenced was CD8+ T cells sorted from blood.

CDR3: CASRTGRTDTQYF. CDR3 in DNA: TGTGCCAGCCGGACAGGCCGCACAGATACGCAGTATTTT. The chain uses TRBV7-2 and TRBJ2-3; TRBD1 matches at 7 bases. This CDR3 has 13 amino acids. Per germline, CDR1 SGHTA and CDR2 FQGNSA. Losses at the gene ends were 8 bases for V and 1 base for J; bases not matched to a gene: 3.